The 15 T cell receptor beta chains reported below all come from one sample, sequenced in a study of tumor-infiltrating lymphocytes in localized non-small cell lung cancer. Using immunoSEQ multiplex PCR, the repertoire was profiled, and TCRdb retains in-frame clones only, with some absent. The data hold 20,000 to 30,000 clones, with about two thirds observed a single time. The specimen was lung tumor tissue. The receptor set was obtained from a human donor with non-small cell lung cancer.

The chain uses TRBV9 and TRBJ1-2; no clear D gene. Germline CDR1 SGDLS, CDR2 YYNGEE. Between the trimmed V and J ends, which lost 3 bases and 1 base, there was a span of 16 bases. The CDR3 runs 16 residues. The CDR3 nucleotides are TGTGCCAGCAGCGCAGGTGGGGTCTTCGTTAACTATGGCTACACCTTC. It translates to CASSAGGVFVNYGYTF.

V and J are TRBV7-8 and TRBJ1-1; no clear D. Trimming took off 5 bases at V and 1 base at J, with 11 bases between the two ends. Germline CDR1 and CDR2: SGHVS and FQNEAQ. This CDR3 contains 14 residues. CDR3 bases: TGTGCCAGCAGCGCCCTCGGGCAGAACACTGAAGCTTTCTTT. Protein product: CASSALGQNTEAFF.

The CDR3 here is CASSQTPGQGPYEQYF. CDR3 DNA: TGCGCCAGCAGCCAAACCCCGGGACAGGGTCCCTACGAGCAGTACTTC. The chain couples TRBV4-3 to TRBJ2-7; 9 bases map to TRBD1. Germline-derived CDR1 and CDR2 are LGHNA and YSLEER. V shed 2 bases, J shed 2 bases, and the junction held 7 bases outside the gene matches. This CDR3 has 16 amino acids.

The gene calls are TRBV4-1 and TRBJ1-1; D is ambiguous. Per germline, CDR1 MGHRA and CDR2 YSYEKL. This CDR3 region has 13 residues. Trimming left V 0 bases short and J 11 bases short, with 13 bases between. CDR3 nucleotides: TGCGCCAGCAGCCAAGATTACCGCTTGGCCGCTTTCTTT. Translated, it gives CASSQDYRLAAFF.

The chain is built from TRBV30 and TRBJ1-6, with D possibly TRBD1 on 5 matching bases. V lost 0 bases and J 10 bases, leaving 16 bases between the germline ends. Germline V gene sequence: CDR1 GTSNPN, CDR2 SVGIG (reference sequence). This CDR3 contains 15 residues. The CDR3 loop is CAWSVLGGRGSPLHF. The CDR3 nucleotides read TGTGCCTGGAGTGTACTTGGGGGGAGAGGGTCACCCCTCCACTTT.

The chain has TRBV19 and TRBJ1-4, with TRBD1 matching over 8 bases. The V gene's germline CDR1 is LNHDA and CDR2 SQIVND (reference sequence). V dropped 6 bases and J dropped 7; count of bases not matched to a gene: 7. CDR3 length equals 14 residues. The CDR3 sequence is CASRDRDKSEKLFF. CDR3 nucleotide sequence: TGTGCCAGTAGGGACAGGGATAAGAGTGAAAAACTGTTTTTT.

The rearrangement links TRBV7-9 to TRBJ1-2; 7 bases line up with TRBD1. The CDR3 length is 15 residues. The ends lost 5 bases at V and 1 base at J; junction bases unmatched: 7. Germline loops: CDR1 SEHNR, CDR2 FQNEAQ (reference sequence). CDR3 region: CASSPGTDYNYGYTF. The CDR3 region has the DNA TGTGCCAGCAGCCCAGGGACAGATTATAACTATGGCTACACCTTC. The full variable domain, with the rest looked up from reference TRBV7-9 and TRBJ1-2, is DTGVSQNPRHKITKRGQNVTFRCDPISEHNRLYWYRQTLGQGPEFLTYFQNEAQLEKSRLLSDRFSAERPKGSFSTLEIQRTEQGDSAMYLCASSPGTDYNYGYTFGSGTRLTVV.

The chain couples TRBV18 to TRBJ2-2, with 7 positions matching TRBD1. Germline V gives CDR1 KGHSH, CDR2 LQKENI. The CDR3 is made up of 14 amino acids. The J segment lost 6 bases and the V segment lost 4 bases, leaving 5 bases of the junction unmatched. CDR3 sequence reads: CASSQTQGAGELFF. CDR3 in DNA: TGTGCCAGCTCACAAACTCAGGGGGCCGGGGAGCTGTTTTTT.

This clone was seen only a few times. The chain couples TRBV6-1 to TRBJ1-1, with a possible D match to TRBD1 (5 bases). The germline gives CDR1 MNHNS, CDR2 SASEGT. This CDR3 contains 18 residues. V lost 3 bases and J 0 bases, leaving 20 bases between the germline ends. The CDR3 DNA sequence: TGTGCCAGCAGTGATAGGTTGGGACTTTCTAGCCTGAACACTGAAGCTTTCTTT. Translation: CASSDRLGLSSLNTEAFF.

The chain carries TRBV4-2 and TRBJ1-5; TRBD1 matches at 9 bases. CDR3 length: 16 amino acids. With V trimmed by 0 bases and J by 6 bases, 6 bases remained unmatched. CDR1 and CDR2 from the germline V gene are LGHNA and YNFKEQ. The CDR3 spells CASSQDGDREFQPQHF. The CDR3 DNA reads TGTGCCAGCAGCCAAGATGGGGACAGGGAGTTTCAGCCCCAGCATTTT.

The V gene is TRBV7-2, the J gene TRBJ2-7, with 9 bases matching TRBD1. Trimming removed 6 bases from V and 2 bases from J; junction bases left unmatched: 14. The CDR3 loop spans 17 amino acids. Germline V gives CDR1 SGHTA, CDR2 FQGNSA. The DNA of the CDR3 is TGTGCCAGCAGTCGCGAAAGGACAGGGGCGATAGCCTACGAGCAGTACTTC. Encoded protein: CASSRERTGAIAYEQYF.

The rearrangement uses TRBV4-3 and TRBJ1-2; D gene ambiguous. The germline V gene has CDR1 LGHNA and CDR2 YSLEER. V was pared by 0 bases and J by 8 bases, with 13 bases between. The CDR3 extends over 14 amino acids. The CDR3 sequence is CASSQDPAGKGYTF. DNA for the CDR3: TGCGCCAGCAGCCAAGATCCGGCTGGAAAGGGCTACACCTTC.

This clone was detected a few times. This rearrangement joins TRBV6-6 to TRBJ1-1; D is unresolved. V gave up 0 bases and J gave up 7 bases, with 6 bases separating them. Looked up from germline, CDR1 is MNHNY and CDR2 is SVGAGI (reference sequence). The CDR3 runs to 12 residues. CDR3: CASSYSLGEAFF. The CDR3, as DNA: TGTGCCAGCAGTTACTCGTTGGGTGAAGCTTTCTTT.

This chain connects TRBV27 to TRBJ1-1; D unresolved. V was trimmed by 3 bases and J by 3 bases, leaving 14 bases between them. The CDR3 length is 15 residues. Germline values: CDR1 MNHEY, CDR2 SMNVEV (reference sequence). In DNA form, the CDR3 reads TGTGCCAGCAGTTTTCGCTCTACCGGGGACACTGAAGCTTTCTTT. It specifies CASSFRSTGDTEAFF.

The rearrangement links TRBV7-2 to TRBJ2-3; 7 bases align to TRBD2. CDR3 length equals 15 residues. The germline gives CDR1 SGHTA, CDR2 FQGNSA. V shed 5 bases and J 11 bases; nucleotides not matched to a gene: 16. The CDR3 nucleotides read TGTGCCAGCAGCCCGGGACTACACCAGGCGGGTGGGCAGTATTTT. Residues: CASSPGLHQAGGQYF.